The rows below give T cell receptor beta chains drawn from one sample of a study of blood T cells in healthy people across ages. MiXCR, run by TCRdb on the 5' RACE reads, gives a single entry per CDR3 protein. The sample has about 810,000 distinct CDR3 sequences; 36% are singletons. The sample comprised blood. The origin of the receptors is a man aged 18 to 29 in good health. The CDR3 runs from the conserved cysteine through the conserved F or W. D genes are given only for firm matches. Clone size is stated in some rows and not others, as once, few, many or a class when expanded.

J,V,D,size,CDR3,DNA
TRBJ1-1,TRBV21-1,.,.,CASSTAGTVAPARVKGTNTEAFF,TGTGCCAGCAGCACTGCCGGGACAGTGGCACCCGCAAGGGTGAAAGGGACGAACACTGAAGCTTTCTTT
TRBJ1-2,TRBV5-1,.,few,CASSLGTGTNYGYTF,TGCGCCAGCAGCTTGGGGACCGGTACTAACTATGGCTACACCTTC
TRBJ2-6,TRBV12-3/TRBV12-4,.,few,CASTGEVGSGANVLTF,TGTGCCAGCACCGGCGAGGTAGGCTCTGGGGCCAACGTCCTGACTTTC
TRBJ2-1,TRBV12-3/TRBV12-4,.,.,CASSLDGPLDERFF,TGTGCCAGCAGTTTGGACGGACCTTTGGATGAGCGGTTCTTC
TRBJ1-1,TRBV20-1,TRBD1,once,CRAGTGEVAFF,TGCAGGGCTGGGACAGGGGAGGTAGCTTTCTTT
TRBJ2-5,TRBV29-1,TRBD1,few,CSVDLRTGLYF,TGCAGCGTTGACCTTCGGACAGGGCTGTACTTC
TRBJ1-1,TRBV4-1,TRBD1,.,CASSQPRGQDTEAFF,TGCGCCAGCAGCCAACCAAGGGGGCAGGACACTGAAGCTTTCTTT
TRBJ2-7,TRBV5-1,.,many,CASSLETESSYEQYF,TGCGCCAGCAGCTTGGAGACGGAGAGCTCCTACGAGCAGTACTTC
TRBJ1-1,TRBV7-9,.,.,CASTSEEAEAFF,TGTGCCAGCACCTCCGAGGAAGCTGAAGCTTTCTTT
TRBJ2-2,TRBV20-1,TRBD1,few,CSARDRVIGTGELFF,TGCAGTGCTAGGGACAGGGTTATTGGCACCGGGGAGCTGTTTTTT
TRBJ1-1,TRBV7-9,.,.,CASSSLGTLANTEAFF,TGTGCCAGCAGCTCGCTCGGGACCCTAGCAAACACTGAAGCTTTCTTT
TRBJ2-1,TRBV3-1,TRBD1,.,CASSQARDRGIGEQFF,TGTGCCAGCAGCCAAGCACGGGACAGGGGAATCGGTGAGCAGTTCTTC
TRBJ2-4,TRBV12-3/TRBV12-4,.,few,CASSFPRGSDRKNIQYF,TGTGCCAGCAGTTTCCCACGGGGGAGCGATCGCAAAAACATTCAGTACTTC
TRBJ2-7,TRBV4-1,.,many,CASSLQRDGSYEQYF,TGCGCCAGCAGCCTTCAACGGGACGGATCCTACGAGCAGTACTTC
TRBJ2-7,TRBV4-2,.,.,CASSQDRPGSYEQYF,TGTGCCAGCAGCCAAGATCGACCAGGTAGTTACGAGCAGTACTTC
TRBJ1-4,TRBV7-9,TRBD1,.,CASSPGQGLNEKLFF,TGTGCCAGCAGCCCAGGACAGGGTTTAAATGAAAAACTGTTTTTT
TRBJ2-3,TRBV29-1,TRBD1,many,CSVEGQGVTDTQYF,TGCAGCGTCGAGGGACAGGGCGTCACAGATACGCAGTATTTT
TRBJ2-4,TRBV12-3/TRBV12-4,TRBD1,.,CASSLGDRDKNIQYF,TGTGCCAGCAGTTTAGGGGACAGAGACAAAAACATTCAGTACTTC
TRBJ2-7,TRBV7-3,.,.,CASSLNWRGLDEQYF,TGTGCCAGCAGCTTAAATTGGCGGGGACTCGATGAGCAGTACTTC
TRBJ2-5,TRBV10-3,.,many,CAIGTQQGEMETQYF,TGTGCCATAGGTACCCAGCAGGGAGAGATGGAGACCCAGTACTTC
TRBJ2-5,TRBV6-2/TRBV6-3,.,.,CASSLPGEQYF,TGTGCCAGCAGTCTACCGGGGGAGCAGTATTTC
TRBJ2-5,TRBV20-1,.,few,CSAGLTEAQETQYF,TGCAGTGCTGGCTTGACTGAAGCGCAAGAGACCCAGTACTTC
TRBJ2-7,TRBV12-3/TRBV12-4,.,many,CASSPRSTSEQYF,TGTGCCAGCAGTCCCCGTTCTACGAGCGAGCAGTACTTC
TRBJ2-5,TRBV5-1,.,.,CAGSLTGTETQYF,TGCGCCGGCAGCTTGACCGGGACGGAGACCCAGTACTTC
TRBJ2-1,TRBV6-6,.,many,CASSYSPLVGGIYNEQFF,TGTGCCAGCAGTTACTCGCCCCTGGTAGGCGGGATTTACAATGAGCAGTTCTTC
TRBJ2-4,TRBV12-3/TRBV12-4,TRBD2,.,CASSRGGTKNIQYF,TGTGCCAGCAGTCGCGGGGGTACTAAAAACATTCAGTACTTC